This TCR beta chain is drawn from a study of regulatory T cells in long-lasting Graves disease. Researchers made TCR beta libraries by using iRepertoire HTBI primers and running Arm-PCR on CDR3 regions. TCRdb reprocessed the multiplex PCR reads with MiXCR, giving one entry per CDR3 protein. The sample includes under 450,000 distinct CDR3 sequences, 20% to 25% seen only once; the top ten take 28%. Time point indicated: persistent/refractory GD, antithyroid drugs over 5 years with positive TRAb. PBMC-extracted RNA yielded the TCR library. Germline V gives CDR1 SGHVS, CDR2 FQNEAQ. The CDR3 loop spans 14 amino acids. Trimming at V came to 4 bases and at J to 8 bases, leaving 7 bases not matched to a gene.

The source is a woman in her thirties or forties with Graves disease. Sample: peripheral blood mononuclear cells (PBMCs), taken when the disease was refractory, from a patient treated with antithyroid drugs. The chain has TRBV7-8 and TRBJ2-1, with 8 bases matching TRBD1. The CDR3 nucleotides are TGTGCCAGCAGCTCCTACCCAGGGGGCGATGAGCAGTTCTTC. Translating gives CASSSYPGGDEQFF. Drawing the rest from reference TRBV7-8 and TRBJ2-1, the complete variable domain is GAGVSQSPRYKVAKRGQDVALRCDPISGHVSLFWYQQALGQGPEFLTYFQNEAQLDKSGLPSDRFFAERPEGSVSTLKIQRTQQEDSAVYLCASSSYPGGDEQFFGPGTRLTVL.